This T cell receptor beta chain was captured in a study of blood T cell repertoires in COVID-19. Sequencing used immunoSEQ multiplex PCR; TCRdb keeps in-frame clones, though not all of them. Of some 130,000 clones in the sample, over 75% are singletons; the top ten hold approximately 10%. V lost 0 bases and J lost 4, with 10 bases in between. The CDR3 contains 14 residues. Germline V gives CDR1 SGDLS, CDR2 YYNGEE. V and J are TRBV9 and TRBJ1-1; D is ambiguous. This clonotype was sampled from a man at least 80 years old with acute or convalescent COVID-19. The sequencing sample was made of peripheral blood. CDR3 sequence reads: CASSVGWQITEAFF. The CDR3 nucleotides read TGTGCCAGCAGCGTAGGCTGGCAAATCACTGAAGCTTTCTTT.